The 19 T cell receptor beta chains reported below all come from one sample, sequenced in a study of cytomegalovirus exposure and HLA in healthy donors. The PCR employed 60 Vbeta primers together with 13 Jbeta primers. Measured with immunoSEQ multiplex PCR; TCRdb has only the in-frame clones, and not every one. Of about 170,000 clones listed, roughly 81% were seen once; the top ten hold 4.9%. Material for sequencing was PBMCs. The receptors come from a woman between 18 and 30 years old in good health and CMV-seropositive.

The rearrangement links TRBV6-1 to TRBJ1-3; D call uncertain. The CDR3 length is 13 residues. Per germline, CDR1 MNHNS and CDR2 SASEGT. Trimming took 5 bases from V and 4 from J, leaving 9 bases between them. The CDR3, as DNA: TGTGCCAGCAGTTGGTCAGGAGGAAACACCATATATTTT. This translates into CASSWSGGNTIYF.

V usage is TRBV7-9 and J usage is TRBJ1-2; possibly TRBD1 for D (6 bases). The CDR3 has 16 amino acids. V lost 5 bases, J lost 7 bases, and 23 bases lay in between. Per germline, CDR1 SEHNR and CDR2 FQNEAQ (reference sequence). The CDR3 DNA sequence: TGTGCCAGCAGCAAACAGGGCGGGTTCGGTCTGAGTGGCTACACCTTC. Translating it yields CASSKQGGFGLSGYTF.

The genes are TRBV15 and TRBJ2-1, with 9 bases identical to TRBD1. Germline CDR1 LNHNV, CDR2 YYDKDF (reference sequence). Losses at the gene ends were 8 bases for V and 7 bases for J; bases not matched to a gene: 15. This CDR3 contains 16 residues. CDR3 sequence (DNA): TGTGCCACCGAATTTAACCCGGGACAGGGAGTTAATGAGCAGTTCTTC. Amino acid sequence: CATEFNPGQGVNEQFF.

This clone has only a few counts. The V gene is TRBV4-1, the J gene TRBJ2-5; 8 bases align to TRBD2. V was clipped by 0 bases and J by 5 bases; unmatched bases: 17. The CDR3 spans 19 residues. The germline V gene has CDR1 MGHRA and CDR2 YSYEKL. Written as DNA, the CDR3 is TGCGCCAGCAGCCAAGATTGGGTTACGACGGGGGGGCTACAGGAGACCCAGTACTTC. Residues: CASSQDWVTTGGLQETQYF.

The genes are TRBV14 and TRBJ1-5; possibly TRBD1 for D (5 bases). Germline CDR1 is SGHDN and CDR2 is FVKESK. The CDR3 extends over 13 amino acids. Between the trimmed V and J ends, which lost 4 bases and 7 bases, there was a span of 11 bases. The CDR3 DNA sequence: TGTGCCAGCAGCCCGTACACAGGCCAGCCCCAGCATTTT. Encoded protein: CASSPYTGQPQHF.

This clone appeared a few times. The rearrangement uses TRBV5-4 and TRBJ1-6; 7 bases line up with TRBD1. Looked up from germline, CDR1 is SGHNT and CDR2 is YYREEE (reference sequence). This CDR3 has 17 residues. Unmatched junction bases numbered 13, after V lost 3 bases and J lost 7 bases. The CDR3 DNA is TGTGCCAGCAGCTCAATCGAAACGTTGACAGGGAATTCACCCCTCCACTTT. Translated: CASSSIETLTGNSPLHF.

This clone has only one observation. V and J are TRBV18 and TRBJ2-3, with 7 bases matching TRBD1. Per the germline V gene, CDR1 is KGHSH and CDR2 is LQKENI. This CDR3 comprises 14 residues. V gave up 6 bases and J gave up 2 bases; unmatched junction bases: 5. CDR3 coding DNA: TGTGCCAGCTCGCCCGGGACAGTCACAGATACGCAGTATTTT. This encodes CASSPGTVTDTQYF.

This chain connects TRBV15 to TRBJ1-3; TRBD1 agrees at 8 bases. The V segment lost 7 bases and the J segment 1 base; nucleotides outside the gene matches: 3. This CDR3 contains 14 residues. Germline assignment: CDR1 LNHNV and CDR2 YYDKDF (reference sequence). The CDR3 nucleotides read TGTGCCACCACCAGGACAGGGTCTGGAAACACCATATATTTT. Encoded protein: CATTRTGSGNTIYF. Full variable domain (remainder filled in from reference TRBV15 and TRBJ1-3): DAMVIQNPRYQVTQFGKPVTLSCSQTLNHNVMYWYQQKSSQAPKLLFHYYDKDFNNEADTPDNFQSRRPNTSFCFLDIRSPGLGDTAMYLCATTRTGSGNTIYFGEGSWLTVV.

The chain recombines TRBV11-2 with TRBJ1-1; D ambiguous. This CDR3 has 12 amino acids. V was clipped by 4 bases and J by 6 bases, with 9 bases between them. Germline CDR1 SGHAT, CDR2 FQNNGV. The DNA of the CDR3 is TGTGCCAGCAGCTGGCAGGTCTCTGAAGCTTTCTTT. This sequence encodes CASSWQVSEAFF.

This rearrangement joins TRBV7-2 to TRBJ2-7; unclear D gene. Germline V gives CDR1 SGHTA, CDR2 FQGNSA. CDR3 size: 16 residues. With 5 bases removed from V and 1 base from J, the gap between germline ends came to 18 bases. CDR3 sequence (DNA): TGTGCCAGCAGCCTGCTCGCCGGGTCGATTTCCTACGAGCAGTACTTC. Translating it yields CASSLLAGSISYEQYF.

This clone was seen a single time. J is TRBJ2-5 and V is TRBV10-3; D is unclear. The J call is uncertain, as TRBJ2-7 better fits the DNA end. Germline lookup yields CDR1 ENHRY and CDR2 SYGVKD. The CDR3 length is 13 residues. In DNA, the CDR3 is TGTGCCATCAGTCGGCCTAGCTCCTACGAGCAGTACTTC. Translating it yields CAISRPSSYEQYF.

This chain links TRBV13 with TRBJ2-1; 9 positions agree with TRBD1. Germline CDR1 reads PRHDT; CDR2 reads FYEKMQ (reference sequence). This CDR3 contains 16 residues. V shed 5 bases, J shed 3 bases, and the junction held 8 bases outside the gene matches. CDR3 sequence: CASSGAGTGSYNEQFF. Here the CDR3 DNA reads TGTGCCAGCAGCGGAGCCGGGACAGGGAGCTACAATGAGCAGTTCTTC. Supplemented by reference TRBV13 and TRBJ2-1, the full variable domain reads AAGVIQSPRHLIKEKRETATLKCYPIPRHDTVYWYQQGPGQDPQFLISFYEKMQSDKGSIPDRFSAQQFSDYHSELNMSSLELGDSALYFCASSGAGTGSYNEQFFGPGTRLTVL.

The rearrangement uses TRBV4-1 and TRBJ2-2, with D hard to call. The length of the CDR3 is 16 residues. The V end was cut by 2 bases, the J end by 0 bases, with 10 bases between. The V gene's germline CDR1 is MGHRA and CDR2 YSYEKL. The CDR3 spells CASSQTWATNTGELFF. CDR3 nucleotide sequence: TGCGCCAGCAGCCAAACCTGGGCCACGAACACCGGGGAGCTGTTTTTT.

The J gene is TRBJ1-1, the V gene TRBV5-1, with D uncertain. Trimming removed 0 bases at V and 7 bases at J, with 10 bases between. The CDR3 length is 13 residues. The germline V gene encodes CDR1 SGHRS and CDR2 YFSETQ. The CDR3 spells CASSLEGLGEAFF. In DNA, the CDR3 is TGCGCCAGCAGCTTGGAAGGACTTGGTGAAGCTTTCTTT. The complete variable domain, with remaining parts taken from reference TRBV5-1 and TRBJ1-1, reads KAGVTQTPRYLIKTRGQQVTLSCSPISGHRSVSWYQQTPGQGLQFLFEYFSETQRNKGNFPGRFSGRQFSNSRSEMNVSTLELGDSALYLCASSLEGLGEAFFGQGTRLTVV.

The chain links TRBV7-9 to TRBJ1-4, with TRBD1 identical over 9 bases. In germline, CDR1 is SEHNR, CDR2 FQNEAQ (reference sequence). CDR3 size: 14 residues. Unmatched junction bases numbered 3, after V lost 5 bases and J lost 5 bases. The CDR3: CASSQDRGNEKLFF. CDR3 DNA sequence: TGTGCCAGCAGCCAAGACAGGGGGAATGAAAAACTGTTTTTT.

The V gene is TRBV15, the J gene TRBJ2-1, with TRBD2 as a possible D gene (6 bases). The germline V gene has CDR1 LNHNV and CDR2 YYDKDF (reference sequence). V was trimmed by 5 bases and J by 13 bases, leaving 15 bases between them. This CDR3 is 12 amino acids long. The CDR3 DNA sequence: TGTGCCACCAGCCCCTCGACTAGGACTCAGTTCTTC. Translation: CATSPSTRTQFF.

This chain joins TRBV6-1 and TRBJ2-3; a possible D gene is TRBD2 (6 bases). Deletions cut 6 bases from V and 4 bases from J, with 17 bases between. The CDR3 has 15 amino acids. Germline V gene data show CDR1 as MNHNS and CDR2 as SASEGT. CDR3 residues: CASSPRGSGPDTQYF. The CDR3 DNA follows: TGTGCCAGCAGCCCGAGGGGCAGCGGGCCAGATACGCAGTATTTT.

This chain uses TRBV27 with TRBJ1-5; no reliable D call. Germline CDR1 and CDR2: MNHEY and SMNVEV (reference sequence). The length of the CDR3 is 13 residues. The V end lost 6 bases, the J end lost 7 bases, and 13 bases lay between the germline ends. CDR3 protein: CASRLGARQPQHF. Written as DNA, the CDR3 is TGTGCCAGCAGGCTAGGCGCTCGGCAGCCCCAGCATTTT.

This rearrangement joins TRBV7-9 to TRBJ1-3; D unclear. Germline CDR1 and CDR2: SEHNR and FQNEAQ (reference sequence). The CDR3 has 18 amino acids. V shed 1 base and J shed 0 bases, with 16 bases lying between them. The CDR3 bases are TGTGCCAGCAGCTTAGTGCGGGCGGGCTTTCTCTCTGGAAACACCATATATTTT. Translated: CASSLVRAGFLSGNTIYF.